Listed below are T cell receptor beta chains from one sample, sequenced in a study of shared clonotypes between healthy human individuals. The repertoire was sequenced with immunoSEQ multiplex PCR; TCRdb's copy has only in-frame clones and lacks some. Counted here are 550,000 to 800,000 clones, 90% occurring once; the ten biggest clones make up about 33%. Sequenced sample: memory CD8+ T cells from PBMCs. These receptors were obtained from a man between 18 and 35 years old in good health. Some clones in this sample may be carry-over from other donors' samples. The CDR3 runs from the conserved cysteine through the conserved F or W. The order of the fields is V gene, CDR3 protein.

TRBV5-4,CASSFLAGVKNEQFF
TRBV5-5,CASSLSQGDCNIQYF
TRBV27,CASSLSDMSSYNEQFF
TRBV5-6,CASSFWGEHEKLFF
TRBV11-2,CASSLSSGRYNEQFF
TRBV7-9,CASSPEGVARVGELFF
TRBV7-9,CASSEQLAGVRNEQFF
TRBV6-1,CASSEYWAGNTIYF
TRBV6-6,CASSYLAWEQYF
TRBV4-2,CASSQDVLAGPAAYEQYF
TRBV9,CASSVGGGNTGELFF
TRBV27,CASKGQLETTIYF
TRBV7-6,CASSSAGAEAFF
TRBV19,CASSIVPGASPYNEQFF
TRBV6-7,CASRSHPNPQDCTGELFF
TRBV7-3,CASSEGILNTEAFF
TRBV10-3,CAINDPGLVDEQYF
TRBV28,CASLRGLLNTEAFF
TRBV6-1,CASSEIGALGSYNEQFF
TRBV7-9,CASSLNQDTRETQYF
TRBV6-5,CASKQGDYGYTF
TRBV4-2,CASSQDSGIYTF
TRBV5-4,CASSQDSGSAGNEQFF
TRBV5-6,CASSPRFPTGYIGYEQYF
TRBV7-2,CASSLGGPNEQFF
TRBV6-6,CASSYSFDSPLHF